What follows are 12 T cell receptor beta chains derived from one specimen sequenced in a study of T cells in Graves' hyperthyroidism and ophthalmopathy. Amplified TCR beta CDR3 regions derived from RNA transcripts. An initial round of RT-PCR targeting the TCR CDR3 relied on the HTBI primer set. MiXCR, applied by TCRdb to the multiplex PCR reads, yields one record per CDR3 protein. The table includes around 270,000 distinct CDR3 sequences, approximately 18% detected once. The specimen sequenced was blood. Receptor source: a middle-aged man with Graves' ophthalmopathy.

This clonotype came up many times. CDR3 in amino acids: CASTDRLNEKLFF. The CDR3 nucleotides read TGTGCCAGCACCGACAGACTTAATGAAAAACTGTTTTTT. The chain uses TRBV18 and TRBJ1-4; TRBD1 is a possible D gene (5 bases). The CDR3 totals 13 residues. V lost 8 bases and J lost 4, with 11 bases in between. The V gene's germline CDR1 is KGHSH and CDR2 LQKENI.

The genes are TRBV5-1 and TRBJ2-2; TRBD1 or TRBD2 may be the D gene (5 bases each). This CDR3 has 16 residues. CDR1 and CDR2 from the germline V gene are SGHRS and YFSETQ. V was cut by 4 bases and J by 0 bases, with 13 bases left in between. CDR3 nucleotide sequence: TGCGCCAGCAGCCGGGACGGCGAAACGAACACCGGGGAGCTGTTTTTT. Translation: CASSRDGETNTGELFF.

This clonotype showed up many times. The rearrangement links TRBV29-1 to TRBJ1-1, with D perhaps matching TRBD1 (5 bases). In germline, CDR1 is SQVTM, CDR2 ANQGSEA. The CDR3 is made up of 14 amino acids. Trimming shortened V by 7 bases and J by 0 bases, and 15 bases separated the two germline ends. This chain's CDR3 is CSAGRGSMNTEAFF. The DNA of the CDR3 is TGCAGCGCTGGACGGGGGTCGATGAACACTGAAGCTTTCTTT.

V is TRBV29-1 and J is TRBJ1-3; D not resolved. Germline V lookup: CDR1 SQVTM, CDR2 ANQGSEA. V was cut by 5 bases and J by 4 bases, with 6 bases left in between. The CDR3 extends over 11 amino acids. The CDR3 coding sequence is TGCAGCGTTATGGCAGGAAACACCATATATTTT. Translated, it gives CSVMAGNTIYF.

This clonotype was picked up many times. V and J are TRBV7-9 and TRBJ2-7, with no clear D. This CDR3 is built from 16 residues. Germline CDR1 and CDR2: SEHNR and FQNEAQ (reference sequence). The V end was cut by 4 bases, the J end by 2 bases, with 18 bases between. The CDR3 reads CASSSTTAPKTYEQYF. The DNA for the CDR3 is TGTGCCAGCAGCTCGACGACTGCTCCTAAGACCTACGAGCAGTACTTC.

In its sample, this clonotype was seen many times. The chain has TRBV3-1 and TRBJ2-7; D gene uncertain. The germline V gene encodes CDR1 LGHDT and CDR2 YNNKEL (reference sequence). The V gene lost 0 bases and the J gene lost 3 bases, with 9 bases spanning the gap. This CDR3 has 14 amino acids. CDR3 bases: TGTGCCAGCAGCCAAGACCCTAAGAGCTACGAGCAGTACTTC. As protein: CASSQDPKSYEQYF.

This clonotype showed up just a few times. The chain recombines TRBV12-3 or TRBV12-4 with TRBJ2-5, with TRBD1 identical over 9 bases. The J segment lost 5 bases and the V segment lost 6 bases, leaving 13 bases of the junction unmatched. The CDR3 extends over 16 amino acids. The CDR3: CASRNLGQGSGETQYF. CDR3 bases: TGTGCCAGCAGGAATTTAGGACAGGGGAGCGGGGAGACCCAGTACTTC.

The chain combines TRBV28 with TRBJ1-2, with TRBD1 matching 7 bases. Germline lookup yields CDR1 MDHEN and CDR2 SYDVKM. The length of the CDR3 is 13 residues. Germline trimming cut 8 bases from V and 3 bases from J; bases unmatched to any gene: 6. CDR3 protein: CASRVGTDYGYTF. CDR3 in DNA: TGTGCCAGCCGGGTCGGGACAGACTATGGCTACACCTTC.

The chain has TRBV2 and TRBJ1-1; D remains ambiguous. CDR3 size: 14 residues. The V gene's germline CDR1 is SNHLY and CDR2 FYNNEI. Trimming stripped 6 bases from V and 5 bases from J, with 16 bases between. The CDR3 DNA is TGTGCCAGCAGCGCCTGGGTTAGGACGACTGAAGCTTTCTTT. Residues: CASSAWVRTTEAFF.

On this clonotype: An end of the junction does not agree with germline; a read error may underlie this. V is TRBV29-1 and J is TRBJ1-1; 8 bases line up with TRBD1. CDR1 and CDR2 from the germline V gene are SQVTM and ANQGSEA. The CDR3 extends over 14 amino acids. CDR3 DNA sequence: TGCAGCGCCACAGGGGGAAGGCTGAACACTGAGGCTTTCTTT. Encoded protein: CSATGGRLNTEAFF.

Of note for this clonotype: A much larger clonotype is one base distant, so this may be a read error. The V and J genes are TRBV28 and TRBJ2-4; D might be TRBD2 (6 bases). V was clipped by 8 bases and J by 2 bases, with 16 bases between them. Germline CDR1 is MDHEN and CDR2 is SYDVKM. There are 15 residues in the CDR3. The CDR3 nucleotides read TGTGCCAGCTCACGTACGGGGGATACCAAAAACATTCAGTACTTC. Translating gives CASSRTGDTKNIQYF.

This clonotype turned up a few times. The gene calls are TRBV12-3 or TRBV12-4 and TRBJ1-5; D remains ambiguous. The CDR3 spans 15 residues. The ends were cut back, 6 bases at V and 0 bases at J, with 12 bases in the middle. The CDR3 region has the DNA TGTGCCAGCAGCCCCACCCGTGTTAGCAATCAGCCCCAGCATTTT. Protein product: CASSPTRVSNQPQHF.